The clone carrying this TCR beta chain has a single count. Its antigen is unknown. Sequencing was performed with immunoSEQ multiplex PCR; in TCRdb, only in-frame clones are kept and a portion is missing. The table lists approximately 340,000 clones, 90% to 95% of them singletons, with 3.9% in the top ten. This sample is drawn from a study of Ad26.COV2.S vaccination and SARS-CoV-2 variants. Germline-derived CDR1 and CDR2 are SGHDT and YYEEEE. The junction had 7 bases not matched to a gene; V was cut back by 5 bases and J by 2 bases. The CDR3 is 16 residues long. The study's findings and limits: Estimates derived from TCR breadth and depth analyses may have underestimated total T cell responses.

The genes are TRBV5-6 and TRBJ1-6, with 7 bases matching TRBD1. The source material was peripheral blood, sampled after recovery from COVID-19. The sequence was collected from a human donor who had recovered from COVID-19. CDR3 residues: CASRRQGSTYNSPLHF. The CDR3 DNA follows: TGTGCCAGCAGGAGACAGGGCTCTACCTATAATTCACCCCTCCACTTT.